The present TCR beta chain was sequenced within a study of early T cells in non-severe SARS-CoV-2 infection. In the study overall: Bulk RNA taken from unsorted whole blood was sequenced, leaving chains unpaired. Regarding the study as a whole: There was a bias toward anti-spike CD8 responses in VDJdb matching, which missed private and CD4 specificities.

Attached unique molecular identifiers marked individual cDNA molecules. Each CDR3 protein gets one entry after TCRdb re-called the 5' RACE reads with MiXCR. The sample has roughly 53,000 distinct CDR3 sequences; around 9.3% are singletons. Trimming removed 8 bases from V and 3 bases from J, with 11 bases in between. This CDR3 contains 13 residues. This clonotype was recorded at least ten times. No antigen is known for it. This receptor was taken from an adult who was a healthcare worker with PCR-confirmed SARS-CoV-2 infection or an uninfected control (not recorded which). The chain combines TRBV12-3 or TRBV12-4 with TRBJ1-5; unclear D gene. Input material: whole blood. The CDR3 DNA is TGTGCCAGCCGGGTGGGGTACAATCAGCCCCAGCATTTT. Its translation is CASRVGYNQPQHF.